This TCR beta chain was sequenced for a study of blood T cell repertoires in COVID-19. Study-level background: The samples span acute and convalescent COVID-19 from the United States, Italy and Spain.

Authors' data handling: Amplification with reference gene primers provided the estimates of nucleated cell counts. The data were produced by immunoSEQ multiplex PCR, yet TCRdb's version contains in-frame clones alone and is incomplete. V and J calls and clone size come straight from that table; D and trimming were deduced from the DNA. The sample contains about 310,000 clones, over 75% of which appear only once. The length of the CDR3 is 16 residues. Germline V gene sequence: CDR1 MDHEN, CDR2 SYDVKM. V trimming: 3 bases; J trimming: 5 bases; junction bases outside the gene matches: 12. This clone was observed once.

This clonotype was sampled from a man between 45 and 60 years old with active or convalescent COVID-19. Sequenced: peripheral blood. V is TRBV28 and J is TRBJ2-7, with 8 bases identical to TRBD2. CDR3 coding DNA: TGTGCCAGCAGTTTCCCTCCCAGCGGGAGTAAACACGAGCAGTACTTC. Amino acids: CASSFPPSGSKHEQYF.